The rows below give T cell receptor beta chains drawn from one sample of a study of shared clonotypes between healthy human individuals. Data came from immunoSEQ multiplex PCR; TCRdb stores just in-frame clones and leaves some out. The repertoire holds over a million clones, with about 98.5% as singletons. The sequenced sample was naive CD4+ T cells sorted from blood. These TCRs come from a man aged 25-45 years in good health. Both conserved end residues are part of each CDR3. D genes are given only for firm matches. Clone sizes are given selectively: once, few, many, or a class where the clone is expanded.

CDR3nt,CDR3aa,v_gene,j_gene,d_gene,abundance
TGCGCCAGCAGCTTGGGGTCTCTAGCGGGATTGAGAACCGGGGAGCTGTTTTTT,CASSLGSLAGLRTGELFF,TRBV5-1,TRBJ2-2,TRBD2,.
TGCGCCAGCAGCCAAGATAGCGGGGGAACCCCGTACGAGCAGTACTTC,CASSQDSGGTPYEQYF,TRBV4-3,TRBJ2-7,TRBD2,.
TGTGCCAGCAAAACTAGTGGCGGGAGGCCCTACAATGAGCAGTTCTTC,CASKTSGGRPYNEQFF,TRBV7-2,TRBJ2-1,TRBD2,.
TGTGCCAGCAGCTTAGGAACAGGGGACCGCGAGCAGTACTTC,CASSLGTGDREQYF,TRBV7-2,TRBJ2-7,TRBD1,.
TGTGCCAGCTCAGCACAGGGGAACAACTATGGCTACACCTTC,CASSAQGNNYGYTF,TRBV18,TRBJ1-2,TRBD1,.
TGTGCCAGCTCACCAGGACTAGCTCGGTTGAATGAGCAGTTCTTC,CASSPGLARLNEQFF,TRBV18,TRBJ2-1,TRBD2,.
TGTGCCAGCAGCGATCTTCGCGGGCCGGGGGGCTATGGCTACACCTTC,CASSDLRGPGGYGYTF,TRBV7-9,TRBJ1-2,.,.
TGTGCCAGCAGCTTGGTGGGAATGAACACTGAAGCTTTCTTT,CASSLVGMNTEAFF,TRBV5-5,TRBJ1-1,.,once
TGTGCCAGCAGTTTCCCGCCGGGAGGACCTGAAAAACTGTTTTTT,CASSFPPGGPEKLFF,TRBV28,TRBJ1-4,.,.
TGTGCCAGCAGCGTCGGGACTAGCGGTTACACAGATACGCAGTATTTT,CASSVGTSGYTDTQYF,TRBV9,TRBJ2-3,TRBD2,.
TGTGCCAGCTCATCGACAGGGGCACGCCGGACAGAGACCCAGTACTTC,CASSSTGARRTETQYF,TRBV18,TRBJ2-5,TRBD1,.
TGTGCCAGCAGTGAAATGGACGCTGAAGCTTTCTTT,CASSEMDAEAFF,TRBV2,TRBJ1-1,.,.
TGTGCCAGTAGTCTTCGGACTAGCGACCGCCTGGAGCAGTACTTC,CASSLRTSDRLEQYF,TRBV19,TRBJ2-7,TRBD2,.
TGCGCCAGCAGCGAGGGGGTAGCCTACGAGCAGTACTTC,CASSEGVAYEQYF,TRBV5-1,TRBJ2-7,.,.
TGTGCCAGCAGCTCTGGCGGGAGTGGGGACAATGAGCAGTTCTTC,CASSSGGSGDNEQFF,TRBV28,TRBJ2-1,TRBD2,.
TGCAGTGCCTCCCCGACAGGGCCACAGTACTTC,CSASPTGPQYF,TRBV20-1,TRBJ2-7,TRBD1,.
TGTGCCAGCTCACCAATTGACAGGGATCAAGAGACCCAGTACTTC,CASSPIDRDQETQYF,TRBV18,TRBJ2-5,TRBD1,.
TGTGCCAGCAGCCCTCAATTTGAGGGGGCGCGCACCTACGAGCAGTACTTC,CASSPQFEGARTYEQYF,TRBV5-6,TRBJ2-7,TRBD1,.
TGTGCCAGCAGCACGGGACCGACTGAAGCTTTCTTT,CASSTGPTEAFF,TRBV2,TRBJ1-1,.,.
TGTGCCAGCAGCGTTTTGACTAGTTTGGACTACGAGCAGTACTTC,CASSVLTSLDYEQYF,TRBV7-2,TRBJ2-7,.,once
TGTGCCAGCAGTTTATTCGCCGCTGGGGCCAACGTCCTGACTTTC,CASSLFAAGANVLTF,TRBV27,TRBJ2-6,.,.
TGTGCCAGCAAGACAGGGGAGGTCTTCTTT,CASKTGEVFF,TRBV2,TRBJ1-1,TRBD1,.
TGCGCCAGCAGCTCACTAGCGGGAAACACCGGGGAGCTGTTTTTT,CASSSLAGNTGELFF,TRBV5-1,TRBJ2-2,TRBD2,.
TGTGCCAGCAGTTTATCGATGGCGCTCTTCAGAAACAATGAGCAGTTCTTC,CASSLSMALFRNNEQFF,TRBV27,TRBJ2-1,.,.
TGCAGCGTCGGGGGGGACAGGAGGGAGACCCAGTACTTC,CSVGGDRRETQYF,TRBV29-1,TRBJ2-5,.,.
TGCGCCAGCACGTGGCGGGAGTCTACCGCCACAGATACGCAGTATTTT,CASTWRESTATDTQYF,TRBV5-1,TRBJ2-3,TRBD2,.
TGTGCCAGCAGTCAGGGACTAGCGGGAGGTGTAGATACGCAGTATTTT,CASSQGLAGGVDTQYF,TRBV2,TRBJ2-3,TRBD2,.
TGTGCCAGCAGTGGATTGGACAGGGGGACTGAGACCCAGTACTTC,CASSGLDRGTETQYF,TRBV25-1,TRBJ2-5,TRBD1,.
TGTGCCAGAGGACTGAGAAATCAGCCCCAGCATTTT,CARGLRNQPQHF,TRBV2,TRBJ1-5,.,once
TGTGCCAGCAGCCTACGGGACAGCAAAAACTATGGCTACACCTTC,CASSLRDSKNYGYTF,TRBV5-5,TRBJ1-2,TRBD1,.
TGTGCCAGCACCTTACAGCTGAACACTGAAGCTTTCTTT,CASTLQLNTEAFF,TRBV2,TRBJ1-1,.,.
TGTGCCAGCAGCTCCACTATGATGAATGAGCAGTTCTTC,CASSSTMMNEQFF,TRBV9,TRBJ2-1,.,once
TGTGCCAGCTCACCAGGGTTCGGGGACAGCGAGCAGTACTTC,CASSPGFGDSEQYF,TRBV18,TRBJ2-7,TRBD1,.
TGTGCCAGCAGTGCCCAGGACAGGCCCCACGAGCAGTACTTC,CASSAQDRPHEQYF,TRBV6-1,TRBJ2-7,TRBD1,.
TGTGCCAGCAGCCCTAGGTCGAAGAGATTTAGCACCTACAATGAGCAGTTCTTC,CASSPRSKRFSTYNEQFF,TRBV5-6,TRBJ2-1,.,.
TGTGCCAGCAGCAATGAAAATGAGCAGTTCTTC,CASSNENEQFF,TRBV2,TRBJ2-1,.,.
TGCAGCGTGGTTGACAGGTCCCTCGGCTACGAGCAGTACTTC,CSVVDRSLGYEQYF,TRBV29-1,TRBJ2-7,.,.
TGTGCCAGCAGCTCGGGACAGGGGAGCTCCTACGAGCAGTACTTC,CASSSGQGSSYEQYF,TRBV7-9,TRBJ2-7,TRBD1,.
TGTGCCAGCAGCCGCTTTGGGGCAAATCAGCCCCAGCATTTT,CASSRFGANQPQHF,TRBV5-4,TRBJ1-5,.,.
TGTGCCAGCAGGCCGGTACCGGGACAGGACCGGACCGGGGAGCTGTTTTTT,CASRPVPGQDRTGELFF,TRBV7-6,TRBJ2-2,TRBD1,.
TGTGCCAGCAGCTCCCCCCGGAAGACCCAGTACTTC,CASSSPRKTQYF,TRBV5-6,TRBJ2-5,.,.
TGTGCCAGCAGCGTAGTTGCGGCGAACACCGGGGAGCTGTTTTTT,CASSVVAANTGELFF,TRBV9,TRBJ2-2,.,.
TGTGCCACCGGGCGGGAGGTTCCAGATACGCAGTATTTT,CATGREVPDTQYF,TRBV19,TRBJ2-3,TRBD2,.
TGCGCCAGCAGCCTCTACCAGGGGAGGACTGAAGCTTTCTTT,CASSLYQGRTEAFF,TRBV4-3,TRBJ1-1,.,.
TGCGCCAGCAGCTTCGGTAGCGGAAGAAACAATGAGCAGTTCTTC,CASSFGSGRNNEQFF,TRBV5-1,TRBJ2-1,.,.
TGTGCCAGCCAGACGACAGGGGATAATGAAAAACTGTTTTTT,CASQTTGDNEKLFF,TRBV6-8,TRBJ1-4,TRBD1,.
TGTGCCATGCAACAGGGGATGAACACTGAAGCTTTCTTT,CAMQQGMNTEAFF,TRBV10-3,TRBJ1-1,TRBD1,.
TGCGCCAGCAGCGTCGCGGCAGGGACCGTCTACGAGCAGTACTTC,CASSVAAGTVYEQYF,TRBV5-1,TRBJ2-7,.,.
TGTGCCAGCAGCATCGGACAGGCGGGTGAGCTGTTTTTT,CASSIGQAGELFF,TRBV11-3,TRBJ2-2,TRBD1,.
TGTGCCAGCAGCTTGGCCCTGGGAGTCTCAGATACGCAGTATTTT,CASSLALGVSDTQYF,TRBV5-4,TRBJ2-3,.,.
TGTGCCAGTAGTTTGGCGTGGGGAGGGGAGACGCAGTATTTT,CASSLAWGGETQYF,TRBV19,TRBJ2-3,TRBD2,.